What follows are 32 T cell receptor beta chains derived from one specimen sequenced in a study of T cell clusters in autoimmune cytopenias. Multiplex touch-down PCR amplified TRB using TRB-A and TRB-B pools in one tube. Following a re-call of the multiplex PCR reads, TCRdb has one entry per CDR3 protein and lacks DNA. The specimen's table records over 6,500 distinct CDR3 sequences. TRB amplification used approximately 250 ng of peripheral blood genomic DNA. The same data also went into a second study, on T cell repertoires in aging, cancer and after chemotherapy.

Sequenced sample: peripheral blood. The receptors shown here come from a human donor in good health.

The chain uses TRBV5-4 and TRBJ2-3; TCRdb names TRBD1, which stays unverified in the absence of DNA. The germline V gene encodes CDR1 SGHNT and CDR2 YYREEE (reference sequence). The CDR3 has 16 amino acids. CDR3 region: CASSPGGGGLTDTQYF.

The chain's CDR3 is CASSSTSSGYEQYF. The chain combines TRBV7-6 with TRBJ2-7; TCRdb's D gene call, TRBD2, goes unchecked for lack of DNA. Germline V gene data show CDR1 as SGHVS and CDR2 as FNYEAQ. This CDR3 contains 14 residues.

The chain joins TRBV6-5 to TRBJ2-7; TCRdb's assignment of TRBD2 cannot be checked, as there is no DNA. Germline values: CDR1 MNHEY, CDR2 SVGAGI. The CDR3 loop spans 17 amino acids. The CDR3 reads CASRRGTSGSRNYEQYF.

This chain uses TRBV11-1 with TRBJ2-7; as DNA is missing, the TRBD2 call by TCRdb cannot be tested. The CDR3 consists of 14 residues. From germline, CDR1 is SGHAT and CDR2 FQDESV (reference sequence). CDR3 sequence reads: CASSLSGGPGEQYF. Complete variable domain (other parts from reference TRBV11-1 and TRBJ2-7): EAEVAQSPRYKITEKSQAVAFWCDPISGHATLYWYRQILGQGPELLVQFQDESVVDDSQLPKDRFSAERLKGVDSTLKIQPAELGDSAMYLCASSLSGGPGEQYFGPGTRLTVT.

This chain joins TRBV12-3 or TRBV12-4 and TRBJ2-7; with no DNA, the TCRdb D assignment of TRBD1 cannot be verified. The CDR3 spans 15 residues. This chain's CDR3 is CASTPGTGVSYEQYF.

The chain carries TRBV21-1 and TRBJ1-4. TRBV21-1 counts as a pseudogene. The CDR3 is made up of 15 amino acids. The CDR3 sequence: CASRKRGVVYEKLFF.

Considering frequency, this clonotype is medium-sized (0.01 to 0.1%). CDR3 protein: CASSLWQADGYTF. The V and J genes are TRBV7-6 and TRBJ1-2. The germline CDR1 and CDR2 sequences are SGHVS and FNYEAQ. This CDR3 has 13 amino acids.

V is TRBV5-6 and J is TRBJ2-5; TCRdb selects TRBD2, and the lack of DNA leaves this call unchecked. Germline V gene sequence: CDR1 SGHDT, CDR2 YYEEEE. The CDR3 has 16 amino acids. CDR3 loop: CASSLDWGGFEETQYF.

The V call is TRBV19, the J call TRBJ2-2. Germline assignment: CDR1 LNHDA and CDR2 SQIVND (reference sequence). This CDR3 is built from 15 residues. The CDR3: CASIYGVAGTGELFF. Using reference TRBV19 and TRBJ2-2 for the parts outside the CDR3, the full variable domain is DGGITQSPKYLFRKEGQNVTLSCEQNLNHDAMYWYRQDPGQGLRLIYYSQIVNDFQKGDIAEGYSVSREKKESFPLTVTSAQKNPTAFYLCASIYGVAGTGELFFGEGSRLTVL.

CDR3 in amino acids: CASSPEAGGGRRGYTF. The chain combines TRBV6-6 with TRBJ1-2; the D gene TCRdb calls, TRBD1, cannot be checked with no DNA. Germline assignment: CDR1 MNHNY and CDR2 SVGAGI (reference sequence). This CDR3 is 16 amino acids long.

V gene TRBV7-6 combines with J gene TRBJ2-7; the TRBD1 assignment by TCRdb is unverifiable without DNA. The CDR3 is made up of 15 amino acids. The V gene's germline CDR1 is SGHVS and CDR2 FNYEAQ. This CDR3 reads CASSLVRGRSYEQYF. The full variable domain, with the rest looked up from reference TRBV7-6 and TRBJ2-7, is GAGVSQSPRYKVTKRGQDVALRCDPISGHVSLYWYRQALGQGPEFLTYFNYEAQQDKSGLPNDRFSAERPEGSISTLTIQRTEQRDSAMYRCASSLVRGRSYEQYFGPGTRLTVT.

This chain connects TRBV6-5 to TRBJ1-2; the D gene TCRdb calls, TRBD1, cannot be checked with no DNA. The CDR3 spans 14 residues. CDR1 is MNHEY and CDR2 is SVGAGI in the germline V gene. CDR3 protein: CASSYGPGGGGYTF.

This clonotype is called medium-sized (0.01 to 0.1%) based on its frequency. The chain uses TRBV29-1 and TRBJ1-2. The germline V gene has CDR1 SQVTM and CDR2 ANQGSEA. CDR3 length: 13 amino acids. The CDR3: CSVDVGSYYGYTF.

The chain couples TRBV30 to TRBJ1-1; with no DNA, the TCRdb D assignment of TRBD1 cannot be verified. The CDR3 spans 14 residues. CDR1 is GTSNPN and CDR2 is SVGIG in the germline V gene (reference sequence). CDR3 residues: CAWTTDRSLTEAFF.

The chain employs TRBV19 and TRBJ2-3; without DNA, the TCRdb call of TRBD2 cannot be checked. Germline CDR1 LNHDA, CDR2 SQIVND (reference sequence). This CDR3 is 14 amino acids long. The CDR3 protein is CASKGLAASDTQYF.

By frequency, this clonotype is large (0.1 to 1%). V and J are TRBV29-1 and TRBJ2-1. Germline CDR1 SQVTM, CDR2 ANQGSEA. CDR3 length: 12 residues. CDR3 amino acids: CSVESRRNEQFF.

The gene calls are TRBV27 and TRBJ2-7. CDR1 is MNHEY, CDR2 SMNVEV, per germline (reference sequence). The CDR3 is 11 amino acids. CDR3 amino acids: CASSRPYEQYF.

Measured by frequency, this clonotype is medium-sized (0.01 to 0.1%). The chain couples TRBV6-5 to TRBJ2-2; without DNA, the TCRdb call of TRBD1 cannot be checked. In germline, CDR1 is MNHEY, CDR2 SVGAGI. The CDR3 is 14 amino acids. The CDR3 spells CASSGQASTGELFF.

This clonotype is labeled medium-sized (0.01 to 0.1%) based on frequency. This chain joins TRBV29-1 and TRBJ2-1; absent DNA, TCRdb's TRBD2 call cannot be checked. This CDR3 has 14 residues. Looked up from germline, CDR1 is SQVTM and CDR2 is ANQGSEA. The CDR3 protein is CSVTEREIYNEQFF.

Measured by frequency, this clonotype is medium-sized (0.01 to 0.1%). V usage is TRBV18 and J usage is TRBJ2-3. The CDR3 covers 14 residues. Germline V gene lookup returns CDR1 KGHSH and CDR2 LQKENI. CDR3 residues: CASSLASVADTQYF.

J is TRBJ1-2 and V is TRBV19; checking the TCRdb D call of TRBD1 is not possible without DNA. The V gene's germline CDR1 is LNHDA and CDR2 SQIVND (reference sequence). CDR3 length: 15 amino acids. The CDR3 loop reads CASSPPERGLNGYTF.

The chain has TRBV19 and TRBJ2-1; TCRdb picks TRBD2, but there is no DNA to check that call. This CDR3 has 15 residues. Germline V gene lookup returns CDR1 LNHDA and CDR2 SQIVND (reference sequence). CDR3: CASSIRVAGADEQFF.

V and J are TRBV5-4 and TRBJ1-1. This CDR3 comprises 13 residues. Germline lookup yields CDR1 SGHNT and CDR2 YYREEE (reference sequence). CDR3 in amino acids: CASSLGRNTEAFF.

The chain recombines TRBV27 with TRBJ2-7; TCRdb picks TRBD2, but there is no DNA to check that call. The CDR3 loop spans 16 amino acids. Germline CDR1 MNHEY, CDR2 SMNVEV (reference sequence). The CDR3 loop is CASSLGTSGVMYEQYF.

This rearrangement joins TRBV12-3 or TRBV12-4 to TRBJ2-5; TCRdb picks TRBD2, but there is no DNA to check that call. This CDR3 contains 18 residues. The CDR3 protein is CASSLGPVVSGGGETQYF.

J is TRBJ1-1 and V is TRBV29-1; TCRdb picks TRBD1, but there is no DNA to check that call. The CDR3 spans 14 residues. The V gene's germline CDR1 is SQVTM and CDR2 ANQGSEA. Here the CDR3 reads CSVGPPTENTEAFF.

The CDR3 spells CAISESGLAGNNEQFF. The gene calls are TRBV10-3 and TRBJ2-1; TCRdb's D gene call, TRBD2, goes unchecked for lack of DNA. CDR1 is ENHRY, CDR2 SYGVKD, per germline. The CDR3 has 16 residues.

CDR3 region: CASSPFSGSTQETQYF. The chain carries TRBV27 and TRBJ2-5; TCRdb designates TRBD1, a call that cannot be tested without DNA. This CDR3 has 16 residues. In germline, CDR1 is MNHEY, CDR2 SMNVEV (reference sequence).

The rearrangement joins TRBV24-1 to TRBJ2-3; without DNA, the TCRdb call of TRBD2 cannot be checked. This CDR3 region has 18 residues. CDR1 and CDR2 (germline): KGHDR, SFDVKD. CDR3 in amino acids: CATSDVPGLRPSTDTQYF.

This chain connects TRBV5-4 to TRBJ1-2; with no DNA, the TCRdb D assignment of TRBD1 cannot be verified. The CDR3 totals 14 residues. Germline V lookup: CDR1 SGHNT, CDR2 YYREEE (reference sequence). The CDR3 reads CASSWDRGERGYTF.

By frequency, this clonotype registers medium-sized. The chain couples TRBV11-1 to TRBJ2-6. CDR1 and CDR2 (germline): SGHAT, FQDESV (reference sequence). The CDR3 loop spans 14 amino acids. CDR3 in amino acids: CASSHRSGANVLTF.

This clonotype is identified as medium-sized from frequency. The chain combines TRBV5-6 with TRBJ2-7. Germline-derived CDR1 and CDR2 are SGHDT and YYEEEE. CDR3 size: 14 residues. CDR3: CASSLDIFSYEQYF.